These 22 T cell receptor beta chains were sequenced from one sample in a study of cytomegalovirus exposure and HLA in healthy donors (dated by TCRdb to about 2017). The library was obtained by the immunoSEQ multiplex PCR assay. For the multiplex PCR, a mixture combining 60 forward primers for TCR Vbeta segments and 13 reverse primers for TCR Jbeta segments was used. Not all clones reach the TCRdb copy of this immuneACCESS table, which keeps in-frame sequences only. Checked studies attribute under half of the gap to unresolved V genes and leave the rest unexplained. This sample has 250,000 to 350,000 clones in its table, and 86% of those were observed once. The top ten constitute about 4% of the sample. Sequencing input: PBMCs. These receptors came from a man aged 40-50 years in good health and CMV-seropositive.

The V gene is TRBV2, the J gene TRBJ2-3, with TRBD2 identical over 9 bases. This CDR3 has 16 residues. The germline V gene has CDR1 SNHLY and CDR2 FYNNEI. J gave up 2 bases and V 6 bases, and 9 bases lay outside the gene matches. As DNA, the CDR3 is TGTGCCAGCAGCCCCGAGCTAGCGGGGAACACAGATACGCAGTATTTT. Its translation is CASSPELAGNTDTQYF.

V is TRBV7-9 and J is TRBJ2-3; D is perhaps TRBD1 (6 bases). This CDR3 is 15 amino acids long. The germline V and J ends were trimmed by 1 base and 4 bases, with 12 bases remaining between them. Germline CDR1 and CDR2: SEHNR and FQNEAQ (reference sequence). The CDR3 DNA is TGTGCCAGCAGCTTAGGCAACAGGGTGGCAGATACGCAGTATTTT. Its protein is CASSLGNRVADTQYF.

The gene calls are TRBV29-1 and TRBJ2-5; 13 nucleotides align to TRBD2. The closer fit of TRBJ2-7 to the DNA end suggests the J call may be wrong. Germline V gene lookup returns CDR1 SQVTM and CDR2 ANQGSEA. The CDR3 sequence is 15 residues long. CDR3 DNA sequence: TGCAGCGTTGTCGGGACTAGCGGGGCCCCCTACGAGCAGTACTTC. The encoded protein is CSVVGTSGAPYEQYF.

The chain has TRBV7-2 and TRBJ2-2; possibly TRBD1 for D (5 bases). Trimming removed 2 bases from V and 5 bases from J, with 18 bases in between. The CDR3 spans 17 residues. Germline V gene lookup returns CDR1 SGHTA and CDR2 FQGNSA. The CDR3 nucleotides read TGTGCCAGCAGCTTAAGGTCCCCAGGGATCGGTACCGGGGAGCTGTTTTTT. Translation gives CASSLRSPGIGTGELFF.

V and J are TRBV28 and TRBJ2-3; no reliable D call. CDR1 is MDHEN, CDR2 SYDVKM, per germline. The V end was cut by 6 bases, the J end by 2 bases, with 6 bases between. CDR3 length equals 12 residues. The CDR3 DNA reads TGTGCCAGCAGCACTCCCACAGATACGCAGTATTTT. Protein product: CASSTPTDTQYF.

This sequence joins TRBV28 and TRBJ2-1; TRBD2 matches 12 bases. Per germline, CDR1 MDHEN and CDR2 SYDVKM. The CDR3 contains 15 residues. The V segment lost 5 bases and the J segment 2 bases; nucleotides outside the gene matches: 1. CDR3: CASSRTSGTYNEQFF. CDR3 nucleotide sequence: TGTGCCAGCAGTCGGACTAGCGGGACCTACAATGAGCAGTTCTTC.

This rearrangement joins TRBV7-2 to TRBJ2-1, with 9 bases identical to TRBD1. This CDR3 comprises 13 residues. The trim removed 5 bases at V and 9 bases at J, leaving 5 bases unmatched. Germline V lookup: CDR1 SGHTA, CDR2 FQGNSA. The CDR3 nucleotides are TGTGCCAGCAGCAGGGGACAGGGACTTGAGCAGTTCTTC. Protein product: CASSRGQGLEQFF.

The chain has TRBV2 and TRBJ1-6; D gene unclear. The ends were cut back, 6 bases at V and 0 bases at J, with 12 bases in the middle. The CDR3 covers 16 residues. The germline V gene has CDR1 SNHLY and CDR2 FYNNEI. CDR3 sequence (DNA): TGTGCCAGCAGACGAGTCGGAGGCTCCTATAATTCACCCCTCCACTTT. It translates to CASRRVGGSYNSPLHF.

CDR3 protein: CASSFGGTGRDTQYF. CDR3 nucleotide sequence: TGTGCCAGCAGTTTCGGGGGAACGGGGAGAGATACGCAGTATTTT. The V call is TRBV28, the J call TRBJ2-3, with D possibly being TRBD2 (6 bases). This CDR3 contains 15 residues. Germline CDR1 and CDR2: MDHEN and SYDVKM. Trimming took 3 bases from V and 5 from J, leaving 15 bases between them.

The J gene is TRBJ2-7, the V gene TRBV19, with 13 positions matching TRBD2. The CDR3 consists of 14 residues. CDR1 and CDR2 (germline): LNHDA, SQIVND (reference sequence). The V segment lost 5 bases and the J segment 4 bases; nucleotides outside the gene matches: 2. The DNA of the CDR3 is TGTGCCAGTAGTCCGACTAGCGGGAGGTACGAGCAGTACTTC. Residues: CASSPTSGRYEQYF.

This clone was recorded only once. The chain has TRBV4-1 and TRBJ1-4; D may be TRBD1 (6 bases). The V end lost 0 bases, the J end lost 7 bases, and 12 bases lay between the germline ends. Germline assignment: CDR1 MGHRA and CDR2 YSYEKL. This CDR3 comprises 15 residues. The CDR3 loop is CASSQDRGGAEKLFF. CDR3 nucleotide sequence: TGCGCCAGCAGCCAAGATCGAGGGGGTGCTGAAAAACTGTTTTTT.

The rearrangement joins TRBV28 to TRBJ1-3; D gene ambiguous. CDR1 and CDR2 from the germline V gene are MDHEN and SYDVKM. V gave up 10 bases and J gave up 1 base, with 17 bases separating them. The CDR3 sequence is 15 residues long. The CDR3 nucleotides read TGTGCCACCCACGCCCCGACAAGTTCTGGAAACACCATATATTTT. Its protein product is CATHAPTSSGNTIYF.

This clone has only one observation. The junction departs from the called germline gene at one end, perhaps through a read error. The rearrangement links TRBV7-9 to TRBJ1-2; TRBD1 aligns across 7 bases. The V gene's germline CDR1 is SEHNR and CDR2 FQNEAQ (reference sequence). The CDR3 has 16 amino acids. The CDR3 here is CSSSSYRDSYIYGYTF. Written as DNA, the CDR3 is TGTTCCAGCAGCTCCTACCGGGACAGCTACATCTATGGCTACACCTTC.

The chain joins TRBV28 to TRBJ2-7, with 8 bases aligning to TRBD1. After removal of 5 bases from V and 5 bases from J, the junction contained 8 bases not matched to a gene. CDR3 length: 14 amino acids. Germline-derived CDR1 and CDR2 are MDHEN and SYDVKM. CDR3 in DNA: TGTGCCAGCAGTCCAGCAGGGGGCCGCCACGAGCAGTACTTC. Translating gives CASSPAGGRHEQYF. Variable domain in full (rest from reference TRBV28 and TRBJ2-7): DVKVTQSSRYLVKRTGEKVFLECVQDMDHENMFWYRQDPGLGLRLIYFSYDVKMKEKGDIPEGYSVSREKKERFSLILESASTNQTSMYLCASSPAGGRHEQYFGPGTRLTVT.

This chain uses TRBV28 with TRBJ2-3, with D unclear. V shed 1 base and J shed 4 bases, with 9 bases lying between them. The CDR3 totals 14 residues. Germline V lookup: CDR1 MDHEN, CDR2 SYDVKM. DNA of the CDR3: TGTGCCAGCAGTTTATATGGCAGATCAGATACGCAGTATTTT. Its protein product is CASSLYGRSDTQYF.

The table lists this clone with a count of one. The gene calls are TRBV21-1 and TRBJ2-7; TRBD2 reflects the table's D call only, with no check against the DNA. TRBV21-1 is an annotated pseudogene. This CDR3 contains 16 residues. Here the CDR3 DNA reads TGTGCCAGCAGCAAAGTTTTAAGGGAGGGCCTCGACGAGCAGTACTTC. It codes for CASSKVLREGLDEQYF.

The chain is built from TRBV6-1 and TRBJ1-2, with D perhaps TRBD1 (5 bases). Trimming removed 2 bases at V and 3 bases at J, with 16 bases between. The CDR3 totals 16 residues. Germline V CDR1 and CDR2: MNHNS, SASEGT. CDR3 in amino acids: CASSEWGGKGYYGYTF. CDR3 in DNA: TGTGCCAGCAGTGAATGGGGGGGGAAGGGGTACTATGGCTACACCTTC.

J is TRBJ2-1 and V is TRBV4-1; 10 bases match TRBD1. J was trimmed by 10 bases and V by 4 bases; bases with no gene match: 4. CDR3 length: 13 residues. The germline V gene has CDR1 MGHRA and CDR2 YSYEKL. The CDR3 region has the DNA TGCGCCAGCAGCCCGACAGGGGGCAACGAGCAGTTCTTC. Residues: CASSPTGGNEQFF.

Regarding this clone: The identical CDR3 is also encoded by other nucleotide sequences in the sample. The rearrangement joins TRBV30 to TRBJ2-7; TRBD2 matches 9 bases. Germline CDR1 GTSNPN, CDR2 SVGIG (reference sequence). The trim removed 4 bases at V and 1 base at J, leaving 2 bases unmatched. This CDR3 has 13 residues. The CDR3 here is CAWMTSGSYEQYF. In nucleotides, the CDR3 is TGTGCCTGGATGACTAGCGGTTCCTACGAGCAGTACTTC.

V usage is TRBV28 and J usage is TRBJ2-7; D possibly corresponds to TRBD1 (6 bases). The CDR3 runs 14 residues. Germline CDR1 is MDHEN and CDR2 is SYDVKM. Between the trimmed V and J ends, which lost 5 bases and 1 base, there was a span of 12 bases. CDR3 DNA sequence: TGTGCCAGCAGTCCCCGGGACAAGTCCTACGAGCAGTACTTC. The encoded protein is CASSPRDKSYEQYF.

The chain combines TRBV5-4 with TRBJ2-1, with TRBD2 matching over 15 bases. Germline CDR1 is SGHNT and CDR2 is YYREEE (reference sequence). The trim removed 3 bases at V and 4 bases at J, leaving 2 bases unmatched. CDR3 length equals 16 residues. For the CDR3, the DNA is TGTGCCAGCAGCTGGACTAGCGGGGGGGGATACAATGAGCAGTTCTTC. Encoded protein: CASSWTSGGGYNEQFF.

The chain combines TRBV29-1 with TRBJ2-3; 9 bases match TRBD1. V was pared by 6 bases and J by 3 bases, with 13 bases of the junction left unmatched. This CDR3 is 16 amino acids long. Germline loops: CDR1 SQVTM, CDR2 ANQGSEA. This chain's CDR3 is CSVRPGTGLETDTQYF. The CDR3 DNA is TGCAGCGTCCGTCCCGGGACAGGGTTAGAGACAGATACGCAGTATTTT.